This entry lists 21 T cell receptor beta chains sequenced from one sample in a study of blood T cell repertoires in COVID-19. Clones were sequenced by immunoSEQ multiplex PCR, and TCRdb holds only the in-frame ones, with some missing. The sample yields over 350,000 clones, 88% seen once. The sequencing input was PBMCs or T cells enriched from blood (not recorded which). These receptors originate from a young woman who had recovered from COVID-19.

The chain is built from TRBV12-3 or TRBV12-4 and TRBJ2-5; D unresolved. V was pared by 4 bases and J by 4 bases, with 4 bases between. This CDR3 region has 11 residues. This CDR3 is CASSSGETQYF. The CDR3 nucleotides are TGTGCCAGCAGTTCAGGAGAGACCCAGTACTTC.

This chain joins TRBV2 and TRBJ2-5; 8 positions agree with TRBD2. V lost 4 bases and J lost 5; bases outside the gene matches: 6. The CDR3 is made up of 14 amino acids. Per germline, CDR1 SNHLY and CDR2 FYNNEI. CDR3 sequence (DNA): TGTGCCAGCAGTGGCGGGGGGATGGCGGAGACCCAGTACTTC. Translation: CASSGGGMAETQYF. The variable domain in full, with the rest retrieved from reference TRBV2 and TRBJ2-5, is EPEVTQTPSHQVTQMGQEVILRCVPISNHLYFYWYRQILGQKVEFLVSFYNNEISEKSEIFDDQFSVERPDGSNFTLKIRSTKLEDSAMYFCASSGGGMAETQYFGPGTRLLVL.

The V gene is TRBV7-2, the J gene TRBJ2-1, with 8 bases fitting TRBD2. Germline V lookup: CDR1 SGHTA, CDR2 FQGNSA. With V trimmed by 5 bases and J by 6 bases, 9 bases remained unmatched. The CDR3 contains 15 residues. Here the CDR3 reads CASSKGGRGVNEQFF. CDR3 DNA sequence: TGTGCCAGCAGCAAGGGTGGGCGGGGGGTCAATGAGCAGTTCTTC.

This sequence joins TRBV4-3 and TRBJ2-1; 7 bases fit TRBD2. This CDR3 contains 16 residues. Losses at the gene ends were 0 bases for V and 1 base for J; bases not matched to a gene: 3. The germline CDR1 and CDR2 sequences are LGHNA and YSLEER. CDR3 sequence: CASSQDASGSYNEQFF. The CDR3 nucleotides are TGCGCCAGCAGCCAAGATGCTAGCGGATCCTACAATGAGCAGTTCTTC.

The chain uses TRBV30 and TRBJ1-4; 9 positions match TRBD1. Looked up from germline, CDR1 is GTSNPN and CDR2 is SVGIG (reference sequence). CDR3 size: 16 residues. V trimming: 1 base; J trimming: 7 bases; junction bases outside the gene matches: 10. The CDR3 reads CAWSAGTGGRGEKLFF. CDR3 in DNA: TGTGCCTGGAGTGCCGGTACAGGGGGCAGGGGTGAAAAACTGTTTTTT.

CDR3 DNA: TGTGCCAGCCGCGGGAGTAATGAAAAACTGTTTTTT. Its protein product is CASRGSNEKLFF. The J gene is TRBJ1-4, the V gene TRBV9; D is unresolved. The V end was cut by 7 bases, the J end by 4 bases, with 8 bases between. In germline, CDR1 is SGDLS, CDR2 YYNGEE. The CDR3 length is 12 residues. Full variable domain (missing parts from reference TRBV9 and TRBJ1-4): DSGVTQTPKHLITATGQRVTLRCSPRSGDLSVYWYQQSLDQGLQFLIQYYNGEERAKGNILERFSAQQFPDLHSELNLSSLELGDSALYFCASRGSNEKLFFGSGTQLSVL.

This chain joins TRBV27 and TRBJ2-7; 14 bases line up with TRBD2. Unmatched junction bases numbered 6, after V lost 4 bases and J lost 4 bases. Germline V gene lookup returns CDR1 MNHEY and CDR2 SMNVEV (reference sequence). The CDR3 runs to 16 residues. CDR3 loop: CASSSRLAGGPYEQYF. In nucleotides, the CDR3 is TGTGCCAGCAGTTCCCGACTAGCGGGGGGGCCTTACGAGCAGTACTTC.

This chain connects TRBV30 to TRBJ2-3; weak D call: TRBD1 (7 bases). Deletions cut 5 bases from V and 6 bases from J, with 18 bases between. The CDR3 length is 14 residues. Looked up from germline, CDR1 is GTSNPN and CDR2 is SVGIG (reference sequence). CDR3 residues: CAWGPGGQRDTQYF. The CDR3, as DNA: TGTGCCTGGGGCCCCGGGGGACAGCGTGATACGCAGTATTTT.

The gene calls are TRBV6-1 and TRBJ1-1, with D unclear. V lost 1 base to trimming and J lost 5 bases, with 11 bases between them. The CDR3 contains 14 residues. Germline lookup yields CDR1 MNHNS and CDR2 SASEGT. The CDR3 here is CASSEVEAGTEAFF. The DNA of the CDR3 is TGTGCCAGCAGTGAAGTGGAAGCGGGTACTGAAGCTTTCTTT.

This chain uses TRBV6-4 with TRBJ1-1; no clear D. Per the germline V gene, CDR1 is MRHNA and CDR2 is SNTAGT. Trimming pared 11 bases from V and 4 bases from J, leaving 11 bases between. The CDR3 extends over 11 amino acids. The CDR3 bases are TGTGCCGTAATTACTTGCACTGAAGCTTTCTTT. Residues: CAVITCTEAFF.

V gene TRBV6-5 combines with J gene TRBJ1-5; D is unresolved. The CDR3 runs 15 residues. Trimming left V 8 bases short and J 2 bases short, with 16 bases between. Germline V gene sequence: CDR1 MNHEY, CDR2 SVGAGI. CDR3 region: CASSVGGLGNQPQHF. CDR3 in DNA: TGTGCCAGCTCGGTGGGCGGGTTGGGCAATCAGCCCCAGCATTTT.

This chain uses TRBV3-1 (or the pseudogene TRBV3-2) with TRBJ2-3, with D maybe TRBD2 (5 bases). Germline V gene lookup returns CDR1 LGHDT and CDR2 YNNKEL (reference sequence). The CDR3 totals 14 residues. V shed 3 bases and J shed 0 bases, with 7 bases lying between them. CDR3 loop: CASSQGGSTDTQYF. The DNA for the CDR3 is TGTGCCAGCAGCCAGGGCGGGAGCACAGATACGCAGTATTTT.

The chain uses TRBV11-2 and TRBJ1-5, with D possibly TRBD1 on 5 matching bases. The CDR3 spans 13 residues. V lost 4 bases and J lost 7, with 11 bases in between. Germline CDR1 and CDR2: SGHAT and FQNNGV. The CDR3 is CASSSGVGQPQHF. The CDR3 nucleotides read TGTGCCAGCAGCTCGGGGGTGGGACAGCCCCAGCATTTT.

The chain carries TRBV4-1 and TRBJ2-3, with 12 bases fitting TRBD2. CDR3 length: 17 amino acids. CDR1 and CDR2 (germline): MGHRA, YSYEKL. The V and J ends lost 5 bases and 2 bases, in that order; junction bases with no gene match: 8. This CDR3 reads CASSARLAGDNTDTQYF. CDR3 DNA sequence: TGCGCCAGCAGCGCCCGACTAGCGGGGGACAACACAGATACGCAGTATTTT.

CDR3 protein: CASSRGTGGTEAFF. Written as DNA, the CDR3 is TGTGCCAGCAGTCGTGGGACAGGGGGCACTGAAGCTTTCTTT. The V call is TRBV5-5, the J call TRBJ1-1; 11 bases map to TRBD1. The germline gives CDR1 SGHKS, CDR2 YYEKEE (reference sequence). With V trimmed by 5 bases and J by 4 bases, 4 bases remained unmatched. This CDR3 region has 14 residues.

The chain links TRBV29-1 to TRBJ2-5; D perhaps matches TRBD2 (6 bases). Per germline, CDR1 SQVTM and CDR2 ANQGSEA. The CDR3 is 15 residues long. Trimming stripped 6 bases from V and 9 bases from J, with 26 bases between. CDR3 sequence (DNA): TGCAGCGTACAAAAAGGAGGGACTGCGGCCGAGGCCCAGTACTTC. Its protein is CSVQKGGTAAEAQYF.

The rearrangement links TRBV6-5 to TRBJ2-7; TRBD1 aligns across 10 bases. The CDR3 sequence is 13 residues long. Germline V CDR1 and CDR2: MNHEY, SVGAGI. The J segment lost 6 bases and the V segment lost 11 bases, leaving 10 bases of the junction unmatched. The DNA for the CDR3 is TGTGCCGCGGCCCGGGACAGGGGAGTCGAGCAGTACTTC. It encodes CAAARDRGVEQYF.

DNA of the CDR3: TGTGCCACCTATCCGGGGGGCGACCAGCCCCAGCATTTT. Residues: CATYPGGDQPQHF. V gene TRBV10-3 combines with J gene TRBJ1-5; D perhaps matches TRBD1 (6 bases). CDR1 is ENHRY, CDR2 SYGVKD, per germline. Trimming removed 10 bases from V and 7 bases from J, with 17 bases in between. The CDR3 contains 13 residues.

This chain links TRBV28 with TRBJ1-5, with D perhaps matching TRBD1 (5 bases). CDR1 and CDR2 (germline): MDHEN, SYDVKM. Trimming took off 4 bases at V and 2 bases at J, with 15 bases between the two ends. The CDR3 has 16 amino acids. CDR3 residues: CASSWTRAGGNQPQHF. The CDR3 DNA follows: TGTGCCAGCAGTTGGACCCGGGCGGGGGGCAATCAGCCCCAGCATTTT. Filled out from reference TRBV28 and TRBJ1-5, the complete variable domain reads DVKVTQSSRYLVKRTGEKVFLECVQDMDHENMFWYRQDPGLGLRLIYFSYDVKMKEKGDIPEGYSVSREKKERFSLILESASTNQTSMYLCASSWTRAGGNQPQHFGDGTRLSIL.

The chain couples TRBV10-3 to TRBJ1-2, with 7 bases identical to TRBD1. Trimming at V came to 6 bases and at J to 6 bases, leaving 7 bases not matched to a gene. The CDR3 runs to 13 residues. Germline loops: CDR1 ENHRY, CDR2 SYGVKD. The CDR3 is CAIREQGFDGYTF. The CDR3 DNA follows: TGTGCCATCAGGGAACAGGGGTTTGATGGCTACACCTTC.

A few counts support this clone. CDR3 bases: TGTGCCAGCAGCTCTCCCCCCGGCGGCCAGTTCTCCACTGAAGCTTTCTTT. Amino acid sequence: CASSSPPGGQFSTEAFF. This chain links TRBV11-2 with TRBJ1-1; D is undetermined. The CDR3 covers 17 residues. CDR1 SGHAT and CDR2 FQNNGV come from the germline V gene. V was clipped by 4 bases and J by 4 bases, with 22 bases between them.